Listed below are T cell receptor beta chains from one sample, sequenced in a study of blood T cells in healthy people across ages. TCRdb fed the 5' RACE reads into MiXCR, producing one record per CDR3 protein. The table has 1,500,000 or so distinct CDR3 sequences, 59% seen once. The material sequenced was blood. The receptors were gathered from a man between 18 and 29 years old in good health. Both conserved end residues are part of each CDR3. A D gene is named only where the DNA matches it firmly. For some rows the clone size is stated as once, few or many, or as a class when expanded; others skip it.

TRBJ2-2 | TRBD2 | TRBV4-2 | once | CASSQASGNTGELFF | TGTGCCAGCAGCCAAGCTAGCGGGAACACCGGGGAGCTGTTTTTT
TRBJ2-2 | - | TRBV28 | - | CASRPGTGELFF | TGTGCCAGCAGGCCAGGCACCGGGGAGCTGTTTTTT
TRBJ2-1 | - | TRBV6-2/TRBV6-3 | - | CASTPSGVGKQFF | TGTGCCAGCACCCCATCAGGGGTTGGAAAGCAGTTCTTC
TRBJ2-4 | - | TRBV21-1 | - | CASSNYRGQAKNIQYF | TGTGCCAGCAGCAACTACAGGGGGCAAGCCAAAAACATTCAGTACTTC
TRBJ1-2 | - | TRBV2 | - | CASSGGYTF | TGTGCCAGCTCCGGTGGCTACACCTTC
TRBJ2-5 | - | TRBV6-2/TRBV6-3 | - | CAENEQYF | TGTGCAGAAAATGAGCAGTACTTC
TRBJ1-6 | - | TRBV7-2 | - | CASSSQQGNSPLHF | TGTGCCAGCAGCTCCCAACAGGGTAATTCACCCCTCCACTTT
TRBJ2-1 | TRBD2 | TRBV20-1 | once | CSARFSGRGNEQFF | TGCAGTGCTAGATTTAGCGGGAGGGGCAATGAGCAGTTCTTC
TRBJ2-7 | TRBD2 | TRBV20-1 | - | CSAAGLGLSYEQYF | TGCAGTGCAGCGGGACTAGGACTTTCCTACGAGCAGTACTTC
TRBJ1-6 | - | TRBV5-6 | - | CASSLFGRANSPLHF | TGTGCCAGCAGCTTGTTTGGGAGGGCTAATTCACCCCTCCACTTT
TRBJ2-3 | - | TRBV2 | - | CASMSLAGGSSTDTQYF | TGTGCCAGCATGAGCCTAGCAGGGGGGTCTAGCACAGATACGCAGTATTTT
TRBJ2-4 | TRBD1 | TRBV29-1 | few | CSVSTGVPVEQYF | TGCAGCGTCTCAACAGGGGTTCCTGTGGAGCAGTACTTC
TRBJ2-7 | TRBD1 | TRBV7-2 | few | CASSQTRTGGYEQYF | TGTGCCAGCAGCCAGACAAGGACAGGGGGATACGAGCAGTACTTC
TRBJ2-1 | - | TRBV7-9 | - | CASSLYRDKIYNEQFF | TGTGCCAGCAGCTTATACCGGGACAAGATCTACAATGAGCAGTTCTTC
TRBJ1-5 | - | TRBV29-1 | few | CSVGQGTNQPQHF | TGCAGCGTTGGGCAGGGCACCAATCAGCCCCAGCATTTT
TRBJ1-4 | - | TRBV4-3 | - | CASSQDGESNEKLFF | TGCGCCAGCAGCCAAGATGGGGAGAGTAATGAAAAACTGTTTTTT
TRBJ2-1 | - | TRBV14 | few | CASSPRTPEQFF | TGTGCCAGCAGCCCCCGGACACCTGAGCAGTTCTTC
TRBJ1-1 | - | TRBV4-1 | - | CASSQEGAGRAEAFF | TGCGCCAGCAGCCAAGAAGGTGCAGGGAGGGCTGAAGCTTTCTTT
TRBJ2-7 | - | TRBV2 | - | CASDGTESYEQYF | TGTGCCAGCGACGGGACCGAGTCCTACGAGCAGTACTTC
TRBJ2-1 | TRBD1 | TRBV6-5 | - | CASSYPDRNEQFF | TGTGCCAGCAGTTACCCGGACAGGAATGAGCAGTTCTTC
TRBJ2-7 | - | TRBV27 | - | CASSLQGTGYEQYF | TGTGCCAGCAGTTTACAGGGGACGGGTTACGAGCAGTACTTC
TRBJ2-1 | - | TRBV29-1 | - | CSVGQRLLNEQFF | TGCAGCGTAGGGCAGCGGCTACTGAATGAGCAGTTCTTC